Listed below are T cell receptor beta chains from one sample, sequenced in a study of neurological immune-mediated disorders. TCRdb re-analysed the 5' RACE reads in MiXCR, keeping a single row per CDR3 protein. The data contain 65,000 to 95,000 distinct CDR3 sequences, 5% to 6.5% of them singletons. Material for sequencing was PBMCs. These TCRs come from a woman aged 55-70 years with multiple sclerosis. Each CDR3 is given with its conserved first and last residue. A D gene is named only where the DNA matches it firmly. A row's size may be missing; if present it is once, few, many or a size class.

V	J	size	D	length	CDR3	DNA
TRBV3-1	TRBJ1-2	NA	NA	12	CASSRQIHGYTF	TGTGCCAGCAGCAGACAGATCCATGGCTACACCTTC
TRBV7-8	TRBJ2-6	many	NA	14	CASIGLSGANVLTF	TGTGCCAGCATTGGACTGTCTGGGGCCAACGTCCTGACTTTC
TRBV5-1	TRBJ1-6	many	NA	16	CASSLSSDSYNSPLHF	TGCGCCAGCAGCTTGTCCTCCGACAGCTATAATTCACCCCTCCACTTT
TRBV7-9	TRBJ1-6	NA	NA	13	CANSLTEGSPLYF	TGTGCCAACAGCTTGACGGAGGGTTCACCCCTCTACTTT
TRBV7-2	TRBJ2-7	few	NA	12	CASSSDIYEQYF	TGTGCCAGCAGCTCTGACATCTACGAGCAGTACTTC
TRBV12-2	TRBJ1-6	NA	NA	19	CASRLVGPDISSYNSPLHF	TGTGCAAGTCGCTTAGTCGGTCCCGACATAAGCTCCTATAATTCACCCCTCCACTTT
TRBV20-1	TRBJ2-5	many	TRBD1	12	CSARGQQETQYF	TGCAGTGCTAGGGGACAGCAAGAGACCCAGTACTTC
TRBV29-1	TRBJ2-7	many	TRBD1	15	CSVERRTGISYEQYF	TGCAGCGTTGAACGGAGGACAGGCATCTCCTACGAGCAGTACTTC
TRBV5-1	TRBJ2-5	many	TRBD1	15	CASSLTSGQQETQYF	TGCGCCAGCAGCTTGACTTCGGGACAGCAAGAGACCCAGTACTTC
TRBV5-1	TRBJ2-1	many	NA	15	CASSLELSSYNEQFF	TGCGCCAGCAGCTTGGAGCTGAGCTCCTACAATGAGCAGTTCTTC
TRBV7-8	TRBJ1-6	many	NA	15	CASSERQSYNSPLHF	TGTGCCAGCAGCGAGCGACAGTCCTATAATTCACCCCTCCACTTT
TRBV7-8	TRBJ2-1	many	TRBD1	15	CASSLKDRGDNEQFF	TGTGCCAGCAGCTTAAAGGACAGGGGAGACAATGAGCAGTTCTTC
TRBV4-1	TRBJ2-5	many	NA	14	CASSQEYGPRAQYF	TGCGCCAGCAGCCAAGAATACGGCCCAAGGGCCCAGTACTTC
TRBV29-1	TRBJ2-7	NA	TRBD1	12	CSAGQGYYEQYF	TGCAGCGCAGGACAGGGTTATTACGAGCAGTACTTC
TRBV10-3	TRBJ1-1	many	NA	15	CAISESAGGNTEAFF	TGTGCCATCAGTGAGTCCGCGGGCGGGAACACTGAAGCTTTCTTT
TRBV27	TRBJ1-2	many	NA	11	CASRYIGGYTF	TGTGCCAGCAGATACATAGGTGGCTACACCTTC
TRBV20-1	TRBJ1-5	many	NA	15	CSAREAGGHNQPQHF	TGCAGTGCTAGAGAGGCGGGGGGACACAATCAGCCCCAGCATTTT
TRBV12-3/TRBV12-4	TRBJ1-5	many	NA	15	CASRGEVLSNQPQHF	TGTGCCAGCAGGGGAGAAGTTCTCAGCAATCAGCCCCAGCATTTT
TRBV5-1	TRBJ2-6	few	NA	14	CASSSTAGANVLTF	TGCGCCAGCAGCTCTACTGCTGGGGCCAACGTCCTGACTTTC
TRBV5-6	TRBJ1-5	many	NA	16	CASSWRGQFSNQPQHF	TGTGCCAGCAGCTGGAGGGGACAATTTAGCAATCAGCCCCAGCATTTT
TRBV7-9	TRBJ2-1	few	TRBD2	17	CASSLGLAGGFYNEQFF	TGTGCCAGCAGCTTAGGTCTAGCGGGGGGTTTCTACAATGAGCAGTTCTTC
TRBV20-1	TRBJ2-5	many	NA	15	CSASRASLPQETQYF	TGCAGTGCTAGTAGGGCTAGCCTACCCCAAGAGACCCAGTACTTC
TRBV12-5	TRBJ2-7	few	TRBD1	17	CASGLYRGLTLSYEQYF	TGTGCTAGTGGTTTGTACAGGGGGCTAACCCTCTCCTACGAGCAGTACTTC
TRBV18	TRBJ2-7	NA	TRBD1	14	CASSPPGQGYEQYF	TGTGCCAGCTCACCACCGGGACAGGGGTACGAGCAGTACTTC
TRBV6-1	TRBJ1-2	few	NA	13	CASKHPSVYGYTF	TGTGCCAGCAAGCATCCGAGCGTCTATGGCTACACCTTC
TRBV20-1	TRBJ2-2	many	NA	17	CSAISADARDYTGELFF	TGCAGTGCTATTTCAGCCGACGCCCGCGATTACACCGGGGAGCTGTTTTTT
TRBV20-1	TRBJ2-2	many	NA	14	CSASPDRNTGELFF	TGCAGTGCTAGTCCGGATAGGAACACCGGGGAGCTGTTTTTT
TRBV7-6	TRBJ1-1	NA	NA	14	CASSLMSANTEAFF	TGTGCCAGCAGCTTAATGTCAGCGAACACTGAAGCTTTCTTT
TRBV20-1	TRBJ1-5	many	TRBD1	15	CSAATTGGGNQPQHF	TGCAGTGCTGCGACGACAGGGGGCGGAAATCAGCCCCAGCATTTT
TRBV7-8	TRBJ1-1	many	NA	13	CASSLGVGYGAFF	TGTGCCAGCAGCTTAGGAGTGGGCTATGGAGCTTTCTTT
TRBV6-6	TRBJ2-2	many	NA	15	CASSNPGLNTGELFF	TGTGCCAGCAGCAACCCGGGACTGAACACCGGGGAGCTGTTTTTT
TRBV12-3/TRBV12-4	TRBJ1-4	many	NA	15	CASSRMGATNEKLFF	TGTGCCAGCAGCCGAATGGGTGCAACTAATGAAAAACTGTTTTTT